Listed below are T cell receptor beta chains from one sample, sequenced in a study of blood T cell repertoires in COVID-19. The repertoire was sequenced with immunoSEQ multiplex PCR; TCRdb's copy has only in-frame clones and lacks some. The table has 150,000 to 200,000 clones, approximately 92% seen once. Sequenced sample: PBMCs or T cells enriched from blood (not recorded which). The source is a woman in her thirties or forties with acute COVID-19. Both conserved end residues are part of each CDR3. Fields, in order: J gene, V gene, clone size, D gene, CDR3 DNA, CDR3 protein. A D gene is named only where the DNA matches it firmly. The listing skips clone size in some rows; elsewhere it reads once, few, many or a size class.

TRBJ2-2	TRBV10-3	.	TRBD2	TGTGCCATCAGGGGGACTAGCGGGAGTACCGGGGAGCTGTTTTTT	CAIRGTSGSTGELFF
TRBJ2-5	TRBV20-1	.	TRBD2	TGCAGTGCTAGTGGACTAGCGGGAGCGGGCCAAGAGACCCAGTACTTC	CSASGLAGAGQETQYF
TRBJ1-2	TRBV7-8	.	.	TGTGCCAGCAGCTTAAAAGTCAGTCCTAACTATGGCTACACCTTC	CASSLKVSPNYGYTF
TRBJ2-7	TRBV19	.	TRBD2	TGTGCCAGTAGTCCGAGCGGGGGGAGCTCCTACGAGCAGTACTTC	CASSPSGGSSYEQYF
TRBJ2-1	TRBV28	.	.	TGTGCCAGCAGTTTATCACAGCGGTACAATGAGCAGTTCTTC	CASSLSQRYNEQFF
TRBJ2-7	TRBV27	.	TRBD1	TGTGCCAGCAGTTTAAACCCCACGACAGGGTCCTACGAGCAGTACTTC	CASSLNPTTGSYEQYF
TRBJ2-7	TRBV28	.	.	TGTGCCAGCAGTTTAAATATTGGCCGTCCCTACGAGCAGTACTTC	CASSLNIGRPYEQYF
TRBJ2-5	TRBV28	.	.	TGTGCCAGCAGTGGAGCGTGGGAGACCCAGTACTTC	CASSGAWETQYF
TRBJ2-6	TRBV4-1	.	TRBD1	TGCGCCAGCAGCCAAGATCCGGGCAGGGGGTTCCCTGGGGCCAACGTCCTGACTTTC	CASSQDPGRGFPGANVLTF
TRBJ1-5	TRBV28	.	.	TGTGCCACAGAGCATGGGTACGGGTTCCAAAATCAGCCCCAGCATTTT	CATEHGYGFQNQPQHF
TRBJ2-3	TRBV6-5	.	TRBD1	TGTGCCAGCAGTACCGGGACAGAAGATTTAGATACGCAGTATTTT	CASSTGTEDLDTQYF
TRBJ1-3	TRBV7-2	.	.	TGTGCCAGCGCACTCGACAGGTCCTCTGGAAACACCATATATTTT	CASALDRSSGNTIYF
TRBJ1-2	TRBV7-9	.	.	TGTGCCAGCAGCCTCACCGAACAGGGAAGACAAGGCTACACCTTC	CASSLTEQGRQGYTF
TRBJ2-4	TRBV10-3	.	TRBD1	TGTGCCATCAGTCCAGGGGGTTTAGCCAAAAACATTCAGTACTTC	CAISPGGLAKNIQYF
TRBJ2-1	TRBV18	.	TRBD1	TGTGCCAGCTCACCTACAGGGGGCAGCTATGAGCAGTTCTTC	CASSPTGGSYEQFF
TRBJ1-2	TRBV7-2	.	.	TGTGCCAGCAGCCAATCCAGGCTGGGAGGATTCTCTGGCTACACCTTC	CASSQSRLGGFSGYTF
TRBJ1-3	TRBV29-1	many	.	TGCAGCGTCTTCCCCCCACTCCAGGGGCAGGCTGGAAACACCGTATATTTT	CSVFPPLQGQAGNTVYF
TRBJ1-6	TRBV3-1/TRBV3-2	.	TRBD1	TGTGCCAGCAGCCAACACGACAGGGGCGGAAAGACCCTCCACTTT	CASSQHDRGGKTLHF
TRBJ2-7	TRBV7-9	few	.	TGTGCCAGCAGCTTAGACAACTACGAGCAGTACTTC	CASSLDNYEQYF
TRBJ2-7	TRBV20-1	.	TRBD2	TGCAGTGCTAGTCTCTCAAGCGGGAGAGTCGGCGAGCAGTACTTC	CSASLSSGRVGEQYF
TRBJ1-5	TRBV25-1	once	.	TGTGCCAGCAGTGAAACAGGGTTGGATCAGCCCCAGCATTTT	CASSETGLDQPQHF
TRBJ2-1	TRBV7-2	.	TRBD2	TGTGCCAGCAGCCCAGGACTAGCGGGGGGGGACAATGAGCAGTTCTTC	CASSPGLAGGDNEQFF
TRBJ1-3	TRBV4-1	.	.	TGCGCCAGCAGCCAAGGGCTAGACTCGGGAAACACCATATATTTT	CASSQGLDSGNTIYF
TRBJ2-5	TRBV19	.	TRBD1	TGTGCCAGTAGCACCGGGACAGGGGCCGGAGAGACCCAGTACTTC	CASSTGTGAGETQYF
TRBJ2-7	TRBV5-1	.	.	TGCGCCAGCAGCTTGGATGGGGGCGCGGCCTACGAGCAGTACTTC	CASSLDGGAAYEQYF
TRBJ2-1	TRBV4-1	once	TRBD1	TGCGCCAGCAGCCAAGAGGGTGGACAGGGAAAGAGATACGGGTCGTACAATGAGCAGTTCTTC	CASSQEGGQGKRYGSYNEQFF
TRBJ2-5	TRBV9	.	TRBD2	TGTGCCAGCAGCCCCGGCGGGACTACCGGCGGTGAGACCCAGTACTTC	CASSPGGTTGGETQYF